Following are 19 T cell receptor beta chains from one sample sequenced in a study of CD8 T cells in ankylosing spondylitis listed by TCRdb under 2017. Library generation was performed with 5' RACE. Sequencing relied on an Illumina HiSeq 2500. The public reads were quality trimmed at Q25 with fastp and then assembled into clones with MiXCR by TCRdb, keeping productive beta chains. Rows with a matching CDR3 protein are joined into one entry that keeps the most common DNA and genes. The sample table holds about 140,000 distinct CDR3 sequences, of which about 7% were seen once. Of the sample, around 11% is held by the ten largest clones. The material sequenced was blood, either unsorted or a sorted T cell fraction (not recorded which). The receptors here all came from a female donor with ankylosing spondylitis or in good health (not recorded which).

At least ten counts were recorded for this clonotype. The rearrangement uses TRBV13 and TRBJ1-2; 8 nucleotides agree with TRBD1. The ends lost 6 bases at V and 1 base at J; junction bases unmatched: 4. Germline V CDR1 and CDR2: PRHDT, FYEKMQ (reference sequence). The CDR3 runs 14 residues. CDR3 sequence: CASRLTGVNYGYTF. The CDR3 DNA follows: TGTGCCAGCAGGCTGACAGGGGTTAACTATGGCTACACCTTC.

This clonotype was seen ten or more times. This sequence joins TRBV5-1 and TRBJ1-1; D remains unclear. The germline V and J ends were trimmed by 2 bases and 7 bases, with 12 bases remaining between them. The CDR3 contains 13 residues. Germline CDR1 is SGHRS and CDR2 is YFSETQ. The CDR3 sequence is CASSLYDSGEAFF. As DNA, the CDR3 is TGCGCCAGCAGCTTATACGACTCAGGTGAAGCTTTCTTT.

This clonotype showed up many times. V usage is TRBV27 and J usage is TRBJ2-2, with 10 bases fitting TRBD2. Trimming removed 6 bases from V and 11 bases from J; junction bases left unmatched: 6. Germline loops: CDR1 MNHEY, CDR2 SMNVEV (reference sequence). CDR3 length equals 13 residues. CDR3 sequence reads: CASRRSGGAELFF. The CDR3 coding sequence is TGTGCCAGCAGGCGAAGCGGGGGGGCCGAGCTGTTTTTT.

This clonotype showed up many times. CDR3 protein: CASSLDGTGGHYEQYF. The CDR3 DNA sequence: TGTGCCAGCAGCTTAGATGGGACAGGGGGCCACTACGAGCAGTACTTC. The V call is TRBV7-3, the J call TRBJ2-7; 12 positions match TRBD1. Germline V gene lookup returns CDR1 SGHTA and CDR2 FQGTGA. V gave up 2 bases and J gave up 3 bases; unmatched junction bases: 5. This CDR3 is built from 16 residues.

The sample holds many counts of this clonotype. V gene TRBV6-1 combines with J gene TRBJ2-7, with D hard to call. The CDR3 runs 13 residues. Germline V gene lookup returns CDR1 MNHNS and CDR2 SASEGT. Trimming took off 7 bases at V and 3 bases at J, with 13 bases between the two ends. The CDR3 nucleotides are TGTGCCAGCAAAAGGGTTGAGGACTACGAGCAGTACTTC. As protein: CASKRVEDYEQYF.

The genes are TRBV11-2 and TRBJ2-1; D not certain. Deletions cut 5 bases from V and 1 base from J, with 12 bases between. The CDR3 consists of 15 residues. Per germline, CDR1 SGHAT and CDR2 FQNNGV. The CDR3 protein is CASSPSLVSYNEQFF. CDR3 DNA sequence: TGTGCCAGCAGCCCATCCCTAGTATCCTACAATGAGCAGTTCTTC.

Many counts were recorded for this clonotype. V and J are TRBV5-1 and TRBJ2-1; 10 nucleotides align to TRBD1. V lost 4 bases and J lost 7; bases outside the gene matches: 11. The CDR3 consists of 16 residues. The germline gives CDR1 SGHRS, CDR2 YFSETQ. CDR3 nucleotide sequence: TGCGCCAGCAGCGCATCAGGGACAGGGGAACGGAATGAGCAGTTCTTC. Amino acids: CASSASGTGERNEQFF.

This clonotype appeared many times. V gene TRBV5-1 combines with J gene TRBJ1-1; D unclear. Germline CDR1 and CDR2: SGHRS and YFSETQ. The CDR3 runs 13 residues. Trimming shortened V by 6 bases and J by 1 base, and 10 bases separated the two germline ends. The CDR3 coding sequence is TGCGCCAGCACCCATTCAGCGAACACTGAAGCTTTCTTT. The encoded protein is CASTHSANTEAFF.

The sample holds many counts of this clonotype. This chain uses TRBV5-1 with TRBJ2-2; 11 positions match TRBD2. CDR1 and CDR2 (germline): SGHRS, YFSETQ. The V and J ends lost 4 bases and 4 bases, in that order; junction bases with no gene match: 9. This CDR3 is built from 17 residues. CDR3 sequence (DNA): TGCGCCAGCAGCCTACAAGTAGCGGGGGGGATCACCGGGGAGCTGTTTTTT. Translation: CASSLQVAGGITGELFF.

This clonotype was observed a handful of times. The chain recombines TRBV11-2 with TRBJ2-2, with D maybe TRBD1 (7 bases). CDR3 length equals 13 residues. Looked up from germline, CDR1 is SGHAT and CDR2 is FQNNGV. V lost 7 bases to trimming and J lost 5 bases, with 11 bases between them. The CDR3 DNA reads as TGTGCCAGCACCCCAGGGGGGACCGGGGAGCTGTTTTTT. Protein: CASTPGGTGELFF.

Many counts were recorded for this clonotype. This chain links TRBV11-3 with TRBJ2-3; D perhaps matches TRBD2 (6 bases). CDR1 and CDR2 from the germline V gene are SGHNT and YENEEA. The CDR3 totals 14 residues. V was shortened by 4 bases and J by 4 bases, with 12 bases between the two germline ends. Written as DNA, the CDR3 is TGTGCCAGCAGCTCCCGGGACTCCTCAGATACGCAGTATTTT. This gives the protein CASSSRDSSDTQYF.

This clonotype was counted ten times or more. This rearrangement joins TRBV5-1 to TRBJ2-5; D is ambiguous. The CDR3 loop spans 16 amino acids. Germline V gene lookup returns CDR1 SGHRS and CDR2 YFSETQ. V gave up 1 base and J gave up 1 base, with 14 bases separating them. As DNA, the CDR3 is TGCGCCAGCAGCTTGACCTCCTCCGGAATCCAAGAGACCCAGTACTTC. Translation gives CASSLTSSGIQETQYF.

This clonotype was picked up many times. The V and J genes are TRBV7-2 and TRBJ2-2; unclear D gene. CDR1 and CDR2 from the germline V gene are SGHTA and FQGNSA. The length of the CDR3 is 15 residues. The germline V and J ends were trimmed by 5 bases and 2 bases, with 12 bases remaining between them. CDR3 coding DNA: TGTGCCAGCAGCCCCTCCGGGTATAACACCGGGGAGCTGTTTTTT. Its translation is CASSPSGYNTGELFF.

This chain joins TRBV5-1 and TRBJ2-3; D is possibly TRBD1 or TRBD2 (5 bases each). Germline V gives CDR1 SGHRS, CDR2 YFSETQ. Trimming pared 0 bases from V and 6 bases from J, leaving 17 bases between. CDR3 size: 16 residues. CDR3 region: CASSLDAGTGKDTQYF. CDR3 nucleotides: TGCGCCAGCAGCTTGGACGCAGGGACGGGAAAGGATACGCAGTATTTT.

This clonotype appeared many times. The chain employs TRBV12-3 or TRBV12-4 and TRBJ2-2, with 9 bases matching TRBD2. Unmatched junction bases numbered 5, after V lost 2 bases and J lost 7 bases. The CDR3 covers 15 residues. This CDR3 reads CASSLTAGGVGELFF. DNA for the CDR3: TGTGCCAGCAGTTTAACAGCGGGGGGCGTCGGGGAGCTGTTTTTT.

This clonotype was seen ten or more times. This chain uses TRBV12-3 or TRBV12-4 with TRBJ2-7; 7 bases are a match to TRBD1. J lost 1 base, V lost 5 bases, and 5 bases had no gene match. This CDR3 has 14 residues. The CDR3 region is CASSLGQPSYEQYF. The CDR3 nucleotides read TGTGCCAGCAGTCTGGGACAGCCATCCTACGAGCAGTACTTC.

The V and J genes are TRBV6-5 and TRBJ1-2, with 8 bases that match TRBD1. From germline, CDR1 is MNHEY and CDR2 SVGAGI. CDR3 size: 14 residues. The V and J ends lost 2 bases and 6 bases, in that order; junction bases with no gene match: 5. CDR3 nucleotide sequence: TGTGCCAGCAGTTACACAGGGGGGTCAGATGGCTACACCTTC. Its translation is CASSYTGGSDGYTF.

At least ten counts were recorded for this clonotype. The chain joins TRBV11-2 to TRBJ1-4; D unresolved. Trimming shortened V by 5 bases and J by 0 bases, and 7 bases separated the two germline ends. The CDR3 loop spans 14 amino acids. CDR1 and CDR2 from the germline V gene are SGHAT and FQNNGV. The DNA of the CDR3 is TGTGCCAGCAGCCCGTCGGCAACTAATGAAAAACTGTTTTTT. This gives the protein CASSPSATNEKLFF.

This clonotype has at least ten counts. The chain links TRBV6-1 to TRBJ1-1; D perhaps matches TRBD1 (5 bases). The CDR3 spans 16 residues. The V end was cut by 5 bases, the J end by 1 base, with 17 bases between. Germline lookup yields CDR1 MNHNS and CDR2 SASEGT. CDR3 coding DNA: TGTGCCAGCAGTCCGCCAGGGATGGAATCGAACACTGAAGCTTTCTTT. Protein: CASSPPGMESNTEAFF.